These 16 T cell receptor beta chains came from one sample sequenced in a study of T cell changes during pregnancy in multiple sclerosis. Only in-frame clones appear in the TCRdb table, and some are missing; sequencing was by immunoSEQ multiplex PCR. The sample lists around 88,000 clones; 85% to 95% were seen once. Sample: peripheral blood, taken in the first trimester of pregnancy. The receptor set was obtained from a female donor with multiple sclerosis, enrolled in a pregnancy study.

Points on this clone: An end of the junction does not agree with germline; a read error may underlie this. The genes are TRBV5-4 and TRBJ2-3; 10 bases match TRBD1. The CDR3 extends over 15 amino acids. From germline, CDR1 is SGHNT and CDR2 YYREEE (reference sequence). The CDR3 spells CASSLDRGATDTQYF. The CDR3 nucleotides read TGTGCCAGCAGTTTGGACAGGGGGGCAACAGATACGCAGTATTTT.

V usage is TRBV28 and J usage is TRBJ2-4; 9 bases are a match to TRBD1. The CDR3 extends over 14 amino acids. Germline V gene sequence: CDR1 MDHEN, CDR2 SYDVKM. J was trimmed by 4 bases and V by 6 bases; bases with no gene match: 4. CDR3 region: CASRTGTGKNIQYF. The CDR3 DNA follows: TGTGCCAGCAGAACCGGGACAGGGAAAAACATTCAGTACTTC.

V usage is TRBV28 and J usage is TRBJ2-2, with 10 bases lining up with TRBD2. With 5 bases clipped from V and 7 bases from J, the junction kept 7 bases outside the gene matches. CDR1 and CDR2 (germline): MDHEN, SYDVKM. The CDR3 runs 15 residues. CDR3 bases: TGTGCCAGCAGTCTCAGCGGGAGGGAAGTCGGGGAGCTGTTTTTT. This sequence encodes CASSLSGREVGELFF.

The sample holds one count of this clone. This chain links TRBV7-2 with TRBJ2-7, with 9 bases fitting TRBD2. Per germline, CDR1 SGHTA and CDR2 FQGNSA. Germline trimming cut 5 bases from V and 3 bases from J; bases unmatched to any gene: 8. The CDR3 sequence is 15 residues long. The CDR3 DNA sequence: TGTGCCAGCAGCATATTAGCGGGAGTGGGCTACGAGCAGTACTTC. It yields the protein CASSILAGVGYEQYF.

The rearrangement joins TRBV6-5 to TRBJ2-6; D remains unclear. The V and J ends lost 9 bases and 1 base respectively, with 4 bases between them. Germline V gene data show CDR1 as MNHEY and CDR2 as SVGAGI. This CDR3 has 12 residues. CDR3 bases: TGTGCCAGTACATCTGGGGCCAACGTCCTGACTTTC. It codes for CASTSGANVLTF.

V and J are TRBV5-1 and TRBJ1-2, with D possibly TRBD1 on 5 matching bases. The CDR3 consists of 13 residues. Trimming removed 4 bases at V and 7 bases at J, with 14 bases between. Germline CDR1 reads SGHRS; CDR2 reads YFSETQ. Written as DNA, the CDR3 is TGCGCCAGCAGCAGGGCAGGGAGGAGTGGCTACACCTTC. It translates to CASSRAGRSGYTF.

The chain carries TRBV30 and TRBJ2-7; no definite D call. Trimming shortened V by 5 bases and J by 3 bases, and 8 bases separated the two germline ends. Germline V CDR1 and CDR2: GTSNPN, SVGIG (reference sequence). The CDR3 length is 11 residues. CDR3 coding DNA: TGTGCCTGGGCGGTTGGCTACGAGCAGTACTTC. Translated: CAWAVGYEQYF. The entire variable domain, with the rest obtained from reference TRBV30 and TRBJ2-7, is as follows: SQTIHQWPATLVQPVGSPLSLECTVEGTSNPNLYWYRQAAGRGLQLLFYSVGIGQISSEVPQNLSASRPQDRQFILSSKKLLLSDSGFYLCAWAVGYEQYFGPGTRLTVT.

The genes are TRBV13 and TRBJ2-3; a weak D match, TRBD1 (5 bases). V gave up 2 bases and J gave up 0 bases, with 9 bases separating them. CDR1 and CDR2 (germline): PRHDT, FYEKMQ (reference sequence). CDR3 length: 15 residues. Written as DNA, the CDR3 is TGTGCCAGCAGCTTACAAGGGGCCAGCACAGATACGCAGTATTTT. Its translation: CASSLQGASTDTQYF.

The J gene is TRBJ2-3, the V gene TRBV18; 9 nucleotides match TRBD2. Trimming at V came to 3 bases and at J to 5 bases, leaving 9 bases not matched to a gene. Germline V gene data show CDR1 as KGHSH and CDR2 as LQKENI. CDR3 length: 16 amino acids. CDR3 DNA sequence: TGTGCCAGCTCACCGAGAGTAGCGGGAGCCGGAGATACGCAGTATTTT. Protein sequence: CASSPRVAGAGDTQYF.

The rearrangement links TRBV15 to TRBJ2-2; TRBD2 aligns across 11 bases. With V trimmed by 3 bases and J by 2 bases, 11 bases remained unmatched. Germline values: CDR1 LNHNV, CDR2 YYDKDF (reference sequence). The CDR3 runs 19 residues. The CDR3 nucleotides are TGTGCCACCAGCAGGAAAGGACTAGCGGGCCCCCTCAACACCGGGGAGCTGTTTTTT. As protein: CATSRKGLAGPLNTGELFF.

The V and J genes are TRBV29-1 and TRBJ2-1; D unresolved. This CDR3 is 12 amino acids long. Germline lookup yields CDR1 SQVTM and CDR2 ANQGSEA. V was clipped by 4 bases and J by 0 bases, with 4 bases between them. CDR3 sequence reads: CSVASSYNEQFF. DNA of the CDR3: TGCAGCGTTGCGAGCTCCTACAATGAGCAGTTCTTC.

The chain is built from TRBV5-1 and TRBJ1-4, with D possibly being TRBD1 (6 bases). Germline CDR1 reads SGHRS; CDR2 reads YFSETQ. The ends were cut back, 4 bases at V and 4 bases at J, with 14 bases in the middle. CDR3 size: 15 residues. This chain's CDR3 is CASSLEPGVNEKLFF. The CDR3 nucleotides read TGCGCCAGCAGCCTGGAACCAGGGGTTAATGAAAAACTGTTTTTT. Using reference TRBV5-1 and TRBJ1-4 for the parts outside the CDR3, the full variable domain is KAGVTQTPRYLIKTRGQQVTLSCSPISGHRSVSWYQQTPGQGLQFLFEYFSETQRNKGNFPGRFSGRQFSNSRSEMNVSTLELGDSALYLCASSLEPGVNEKLFFGSGTQLSVL.

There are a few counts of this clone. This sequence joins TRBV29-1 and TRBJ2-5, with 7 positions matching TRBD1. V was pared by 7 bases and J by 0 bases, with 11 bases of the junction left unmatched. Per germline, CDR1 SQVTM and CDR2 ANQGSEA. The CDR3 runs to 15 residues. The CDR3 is CSGISGTVYQETQYF. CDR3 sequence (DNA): TGCAGCGGGATTTCCGGGACAGTGTACCAAGAGACCCAGTACTTC.

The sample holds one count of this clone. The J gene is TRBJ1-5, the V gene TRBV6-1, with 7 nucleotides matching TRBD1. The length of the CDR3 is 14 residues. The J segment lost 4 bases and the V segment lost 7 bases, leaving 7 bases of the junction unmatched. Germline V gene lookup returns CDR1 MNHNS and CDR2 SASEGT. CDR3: CASTPGTANQPQHF. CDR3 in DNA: TGTGCCAGCACCCCCGGGACAGCGAATCAGCCCCAGCATTTT.

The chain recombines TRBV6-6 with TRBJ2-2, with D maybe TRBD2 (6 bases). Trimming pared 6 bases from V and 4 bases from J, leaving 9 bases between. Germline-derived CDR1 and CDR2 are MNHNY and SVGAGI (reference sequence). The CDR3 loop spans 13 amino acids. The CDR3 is CASSETSTGELFF. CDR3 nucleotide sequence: TGTGCCAGCAGCGAGACTAGCACCGGGGAGCTGTTTTTT.

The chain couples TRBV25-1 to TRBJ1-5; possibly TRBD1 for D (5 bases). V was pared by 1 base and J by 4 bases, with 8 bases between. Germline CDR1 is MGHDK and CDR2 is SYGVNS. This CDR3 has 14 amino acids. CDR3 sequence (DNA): TGTGCCAGCAGTGAATTCGGGGGTAATCAGCCCCAGCATTTT. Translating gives CASSEFGGNQPQHF.